This T cell receptor beta chain originates from a study of T-cell memory formation after mild COVID-19. Germline-derived CDR1 and CDR2 are SQVTM and ANQGSEA. With 8 bases clipped from V and 4 bases from J, the junction kept 13 bases outside the gene matches. The CDR3 has 14 residues. Study-wide findings and caveats: The authors left the SARS-CoV-2 specificity of second-wave clones peaking on day 37 unconfirmed. Memory sampled before infection contained some responding clones, suggesting cross-reactive memory joined.

This clonotype has more than one count but fewer than ten. Its antigen is as yet unknown. TCRdb re-called the 5' RACE reads through MiXCR, storing one row per CDR3 protein. The table includes roughly 150,000 distinct CDR3 sequences, approximately 26% detected once. The chain uses TRBV29-1 and TRBJ1-1; TRBD1 matches 7 bases. The sequence was collected from an adult woman who had mild COVID-19 (a few samples of this study predate the infection). Cell type and time point are not known. Sequenced material: PBMCs or a T cell subset sorted from them (not recorded which). The CDR3 nucleotides are TGCAGCTCGATGGAAGGGGGCGGGAGCACTGAAGCTTTCTTT. This codes for CSSMEGGGSTEAFF. Together with reference TRBV29-1 and TRBJ1-1, the CDR3 gives the full variable domain: SAVISQKPSRDICQRGTSLTIQCQVDSQVTMMFWYRQQPGQSLTLIATANQGSEATYESGFVIDKFPISRPNLTFSTLTVSNMSPEDSSIYLCSSMEGGGSTEAFFGQGTRLTVV.